The rows below give T cell receptor beta chains drawn from one sample of a study of Tregs in tolerant kidney transplant recipients. Assay used: immunoSEQ multiplex PCR; TCRdb lists only in-frame clones, some missing. This sample carries around 43,000 clones, about 89% of them seen once, and the ten largest clones take less than 0.75%. Sequenced input: Tregs from blood. All receptors derive from a human donor in good health. Both conserved end residues are trimmed from each CDR3.

v_call,j_call,cdr3_aa
TRBV29-1,TRBJ1-4,SVARQGGEKLF
TRBV9,TRBJ1-1,ASSALQRPEQAF
TRBV7-9,TRBJ1-1,ASSFSTGGTEAF
TRBV5-4,TRBJ2-4,ASSSPSGAKNIQY
TRBV18,TRBJ2-3,ASSQSDTQY
TRBV5-1,TRBJ2-3,ASSLGPLAVPSTDTQY
TRBV30,TRBJ2-5,AWSVRGSGRPRATPGVSQY
TRBV6-1,TRBJ2-7,ASRLPGRGYNEQY
TRBV2,TRBJ1-5,ASKYTPDQPQH
TRBV5-6,TRBJ2-2,ASSLDRPLNTGELF
TRBV7-9,TRBJ1-2,ASSLPGVYGYT